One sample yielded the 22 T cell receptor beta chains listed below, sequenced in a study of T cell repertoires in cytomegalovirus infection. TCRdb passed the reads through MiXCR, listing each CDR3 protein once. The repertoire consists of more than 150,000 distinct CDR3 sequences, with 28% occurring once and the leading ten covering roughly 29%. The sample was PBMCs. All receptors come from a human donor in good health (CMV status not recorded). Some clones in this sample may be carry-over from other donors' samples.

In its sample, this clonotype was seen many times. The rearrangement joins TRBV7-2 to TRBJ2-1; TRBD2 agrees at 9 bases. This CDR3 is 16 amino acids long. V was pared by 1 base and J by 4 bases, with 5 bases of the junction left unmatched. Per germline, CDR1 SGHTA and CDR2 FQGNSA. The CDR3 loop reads CASSLEGGGAYNEQFF. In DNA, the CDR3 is TGTGCCAGCAGCTTAGAGGGCGGGGGGGCTTACAATGAGCAGTTCTTC.

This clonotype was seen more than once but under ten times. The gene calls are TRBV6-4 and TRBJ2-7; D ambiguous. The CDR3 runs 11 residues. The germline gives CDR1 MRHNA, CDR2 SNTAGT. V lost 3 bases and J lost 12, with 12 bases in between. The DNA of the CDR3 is TGTGCCAGCAGTGAAGGCGGCCGCTTGTACTTC. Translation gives CASSEGGRLYF.

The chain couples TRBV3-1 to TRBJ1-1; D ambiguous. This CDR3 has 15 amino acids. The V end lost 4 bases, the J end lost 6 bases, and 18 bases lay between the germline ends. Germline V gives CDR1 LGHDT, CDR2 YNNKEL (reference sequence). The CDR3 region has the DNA TGTGCCAGCAGCCCGCTCGGGTCTAGGTCCTCTGAAGCTTTCTTT. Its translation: CASSPLGSRSSEAFF.

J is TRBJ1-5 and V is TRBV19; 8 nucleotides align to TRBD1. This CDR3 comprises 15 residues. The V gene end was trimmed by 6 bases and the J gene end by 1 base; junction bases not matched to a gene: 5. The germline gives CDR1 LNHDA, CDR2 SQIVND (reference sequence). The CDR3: CASRLDRGSNQPQHF. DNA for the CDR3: TGTGCCAGTAGACTTGACAGGGGAAGCAATCAGCCCCAGCATTTT. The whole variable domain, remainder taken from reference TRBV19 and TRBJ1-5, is DGGITQSPKYLFRKEGQNVTLSCEQNLNHDAMYWYRQDPGQGLRLIYYSQIVNDFQKGDIAEGYSVSREKKESFPLTVTSAQKNPTAFYLCASRLDRGSNQPQHFGDGTRLSIL.

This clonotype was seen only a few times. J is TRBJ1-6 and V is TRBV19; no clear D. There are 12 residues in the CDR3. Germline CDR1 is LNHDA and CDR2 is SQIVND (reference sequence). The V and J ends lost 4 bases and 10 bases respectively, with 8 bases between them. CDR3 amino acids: CASSTLISPLHF. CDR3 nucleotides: TGTGCCAGTAGTACCCTGATATCACCCCTCCACTTT.

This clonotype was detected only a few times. The CDR3 is CASSLGQGVTPEAFF. For the CDR3, the DNA is TGTGCCAGCAGCTTAGGACAGGGGGTCACCCCTGAAGCTTTCTTT. The chain joins TRBV13 to TRBJ1-1; 8 bases are a match to TRBD1. The CDR3 extends over 15 amino acids. Germline lookup yields CDR1 PRHDT and CDR2 FYEKMQ (reference sequence). Losses at the gene ends were 0 bases for V and 6 bases for J; bases not matched to a gene: 6.

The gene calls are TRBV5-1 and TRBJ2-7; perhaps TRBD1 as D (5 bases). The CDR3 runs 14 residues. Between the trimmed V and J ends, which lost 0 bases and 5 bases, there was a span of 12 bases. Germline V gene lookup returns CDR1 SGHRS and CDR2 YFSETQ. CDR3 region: CASSLDDSRDEQYF. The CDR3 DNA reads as TGCGCCAGCAGCTTGGATGACAGTAGAGACGAGCAGTACTTC. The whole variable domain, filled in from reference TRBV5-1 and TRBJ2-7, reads KAGVTQTPRYLIKTRGQQVTLSCSPISGHRSVSWYQQTPGQGLQFLFEYFSETQRNKGNFPGRFSGRQFSNSRSEMNVSTLELGDSALYLCASSLDDSRDEQYFGPGTRLTVT.

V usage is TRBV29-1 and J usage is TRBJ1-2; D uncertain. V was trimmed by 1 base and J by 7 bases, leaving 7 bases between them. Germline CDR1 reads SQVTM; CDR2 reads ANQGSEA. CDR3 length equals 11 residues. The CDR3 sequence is CSVEGGFGYTF. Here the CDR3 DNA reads TGCAGCGTTGAAGGAGGTTTTGGCTACACCTTC.

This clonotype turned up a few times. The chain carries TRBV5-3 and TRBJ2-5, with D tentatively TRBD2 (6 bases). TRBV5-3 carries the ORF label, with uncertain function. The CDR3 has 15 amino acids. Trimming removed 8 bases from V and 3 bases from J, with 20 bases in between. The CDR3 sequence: CASSPQGGGEETQYF. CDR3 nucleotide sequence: TGTGCCAGCAGCCCTCAGGGAGGAGGGGAAGAGACCCAGTACTTC.

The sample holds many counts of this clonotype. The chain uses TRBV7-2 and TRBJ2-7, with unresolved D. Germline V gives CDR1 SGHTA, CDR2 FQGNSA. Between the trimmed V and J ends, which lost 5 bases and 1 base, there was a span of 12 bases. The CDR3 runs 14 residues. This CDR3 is CASSLPATSYEQYF. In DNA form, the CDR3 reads TGTGCCAGCAGCCTCCCGGCAACGTCCTACGAGCAGTACTTC.

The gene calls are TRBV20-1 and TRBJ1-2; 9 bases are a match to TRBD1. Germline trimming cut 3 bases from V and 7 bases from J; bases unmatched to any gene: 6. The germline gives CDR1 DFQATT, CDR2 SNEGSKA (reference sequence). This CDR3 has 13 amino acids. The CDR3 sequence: CSASPLGQGGYTF. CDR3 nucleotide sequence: TGCAGTGCTAGCCCGCTGGGACAGGGTGGCTACACCTTC.

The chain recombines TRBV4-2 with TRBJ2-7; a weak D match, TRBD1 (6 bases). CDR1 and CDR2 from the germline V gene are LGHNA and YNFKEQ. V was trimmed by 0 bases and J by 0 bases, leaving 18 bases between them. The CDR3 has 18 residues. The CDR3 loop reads CASSQDGVGTLSSYEQYF. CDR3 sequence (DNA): TGTGCCAGCAGCCAAGATGGCGTTGGGACACTTAGCTCCTACGAGCAGTACTTC.

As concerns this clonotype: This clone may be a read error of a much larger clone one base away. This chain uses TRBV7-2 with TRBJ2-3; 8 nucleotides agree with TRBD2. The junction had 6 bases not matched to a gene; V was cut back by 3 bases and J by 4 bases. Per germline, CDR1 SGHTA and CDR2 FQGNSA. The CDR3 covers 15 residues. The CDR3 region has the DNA TGTGCCAGCAGCTTGATCGGGAGGGCCGCAGATACGCAGTATTTT. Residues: CASSLIGRAADTQYF.

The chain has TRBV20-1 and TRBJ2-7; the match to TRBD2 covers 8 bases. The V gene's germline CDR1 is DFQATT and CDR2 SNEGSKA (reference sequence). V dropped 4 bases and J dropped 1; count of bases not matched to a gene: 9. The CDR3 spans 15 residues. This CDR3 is CSAITSSGESYEQYF. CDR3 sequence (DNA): TGCAGTGCTATAACCAGTAGCGGGGAGTCCTACGAGCAGTACTTC.

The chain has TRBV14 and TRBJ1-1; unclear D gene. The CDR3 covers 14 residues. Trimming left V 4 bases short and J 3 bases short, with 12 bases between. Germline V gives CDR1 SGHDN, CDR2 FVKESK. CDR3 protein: CASSLLGSYTEAFF. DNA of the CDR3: TGTGCCAGCAGCCTACTGGGGTCCTACACTGAAGCTTTCTTT.

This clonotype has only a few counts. The CDR3 loop reads CASSPPTRGYGYTF. The CDR3 DNA is TGTGCCAGCAGCCCCCCGACACGGGGTTATGGCTACACCTTC. This chain links TRBV7-2 with TRBJ1-2; the D is unclear. V was cut by 5 bases and J by 5 bases, with 15 bases left in between. The length of the CDR3 is 14 residues. Germline CDR1 reads SGHTA; CDR2 reads FQGNSA.

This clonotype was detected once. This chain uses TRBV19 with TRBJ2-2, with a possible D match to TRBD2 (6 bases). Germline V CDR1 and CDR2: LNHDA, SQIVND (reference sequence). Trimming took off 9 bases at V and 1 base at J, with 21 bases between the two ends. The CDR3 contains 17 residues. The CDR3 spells CARPLAGNGVNTGELFF. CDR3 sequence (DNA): TGTGCCAGACCCCTGGCGGGGAACGGGGTGAACACCGGGGAGCTGTTTTTT.

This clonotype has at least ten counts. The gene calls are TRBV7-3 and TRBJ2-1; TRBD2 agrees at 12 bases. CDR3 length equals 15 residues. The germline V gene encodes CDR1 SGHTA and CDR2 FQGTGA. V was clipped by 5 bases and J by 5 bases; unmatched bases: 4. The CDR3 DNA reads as TGTGCCAGCAGCCTCCGGACTAGCGGGGACAATGAGCAGTTCTTC. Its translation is CASSLRTSGDNEQFF.

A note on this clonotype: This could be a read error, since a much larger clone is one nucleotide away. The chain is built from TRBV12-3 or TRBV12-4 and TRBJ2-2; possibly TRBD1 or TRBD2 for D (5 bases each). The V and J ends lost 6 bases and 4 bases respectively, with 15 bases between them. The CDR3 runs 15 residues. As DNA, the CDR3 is TGTGCCAGCAGGGCCGGGACCTCTGGCACCGGGGAGCTGTTTTTT. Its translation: CASRAGTSGTGELFF.

Here the CDR3 reads CSARTNPNTEAFF. CDR3 coding DNA: TGCAGCGCTCGGACAAATCCGAACACTGAAGCTTTCTTT. This rearrangement joins TRBV29-1 to TRBJ1-1; TRBD1 is a possible D gene (5 bases). Germline CDR1 reads SQVTM; CDR2 reads ANQGSEA. V was shortened by 7 bases and J by 1 base, with 13 bases between the two germline ends. CDR3 size: 13 residues.

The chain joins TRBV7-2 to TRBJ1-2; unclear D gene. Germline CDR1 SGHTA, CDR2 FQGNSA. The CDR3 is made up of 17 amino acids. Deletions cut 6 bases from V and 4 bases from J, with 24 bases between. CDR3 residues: CASSPTPEPYIGYGYTF. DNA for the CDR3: TGTGCCAGCAGTCCCACTCCCGAGCCTTACATTGGCTATGGCTACACCTTC.

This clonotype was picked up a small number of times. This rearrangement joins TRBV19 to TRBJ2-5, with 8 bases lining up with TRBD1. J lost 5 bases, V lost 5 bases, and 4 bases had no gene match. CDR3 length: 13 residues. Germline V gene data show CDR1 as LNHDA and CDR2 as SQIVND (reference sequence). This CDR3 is CASSGQGGETQYF. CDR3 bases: TGTGCCAGTAGTGGACAGGGAGGCGAGACCCAGTACTTC.